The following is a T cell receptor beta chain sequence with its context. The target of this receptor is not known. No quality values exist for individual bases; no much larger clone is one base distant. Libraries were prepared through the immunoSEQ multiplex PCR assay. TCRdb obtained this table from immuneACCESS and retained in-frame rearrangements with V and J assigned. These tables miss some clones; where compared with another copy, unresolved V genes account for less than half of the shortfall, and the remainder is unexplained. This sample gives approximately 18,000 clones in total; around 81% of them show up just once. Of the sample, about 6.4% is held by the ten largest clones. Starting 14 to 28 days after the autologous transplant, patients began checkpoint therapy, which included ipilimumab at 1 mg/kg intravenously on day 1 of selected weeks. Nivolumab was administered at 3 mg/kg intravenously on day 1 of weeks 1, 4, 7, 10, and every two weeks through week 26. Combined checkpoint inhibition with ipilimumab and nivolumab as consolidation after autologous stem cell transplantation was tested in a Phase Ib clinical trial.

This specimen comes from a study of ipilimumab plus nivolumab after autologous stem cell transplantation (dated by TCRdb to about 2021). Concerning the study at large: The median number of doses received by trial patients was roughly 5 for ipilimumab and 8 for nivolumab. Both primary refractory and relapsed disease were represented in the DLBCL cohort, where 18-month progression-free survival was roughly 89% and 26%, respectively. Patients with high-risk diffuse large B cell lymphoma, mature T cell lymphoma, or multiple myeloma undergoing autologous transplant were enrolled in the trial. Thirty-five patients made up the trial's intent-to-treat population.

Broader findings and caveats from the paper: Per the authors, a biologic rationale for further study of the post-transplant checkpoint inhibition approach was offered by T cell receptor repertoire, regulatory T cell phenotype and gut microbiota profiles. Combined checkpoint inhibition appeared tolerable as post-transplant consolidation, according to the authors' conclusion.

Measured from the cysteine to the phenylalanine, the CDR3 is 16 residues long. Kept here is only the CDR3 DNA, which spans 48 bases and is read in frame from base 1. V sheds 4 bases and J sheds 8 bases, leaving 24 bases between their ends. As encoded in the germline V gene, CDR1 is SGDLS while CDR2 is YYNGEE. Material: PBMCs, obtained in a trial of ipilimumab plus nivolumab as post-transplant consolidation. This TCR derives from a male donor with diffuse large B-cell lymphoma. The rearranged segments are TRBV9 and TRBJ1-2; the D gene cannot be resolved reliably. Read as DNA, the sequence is TGTGCCAGCAGCTCCCTCGGGATGGGCGAGGCTAGAGGCTACACCTTC. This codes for CASSSLGMGEARGYTF. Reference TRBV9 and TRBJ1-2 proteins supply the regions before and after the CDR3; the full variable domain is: DSGVTQTPKHLITATGQRVTLRCSPRSGDLSVYWYQQSLDQGLQFLIQYYNGEERAKGNILERFSAQQFPDLHSELNLSSLELGDSALYFCASSSLGMGEARGYTFGSGTRLTVV.